This record covers a single TCR beta chain. Its antigen is unidentified. The sample comes from a study of cytomegalovirus exposure and HLA in healthy donors. About the study: An earlier analysis found 117 million unique TCR beta sequences from around 180 million T cells. Study-level results: Presence/absence analyses treated sequencing depth as roughly uniform across donors. A later analysis linked about 17,000 TCR beta sequences to HLA alleles at 0.05 false discovery rate. Clonal expansion was found to be greater in HLA-associated TCR beta chains than in equally common others in a later analysis.

It was with 60 Vbeta and 13 Jbeta primers that the PCR ran. Data came from immunoSEQ multiplex PCR; TCRdb stores just in-frame clones and leaves some out. Of about 180,000 clones listed, 80% are singletons. The sequenced sample consisted of PBMCs. The receptor's source is a woman in her 30s in good health and CMV-seronegative.

In DNA form, the CDR3 reads TGCGCCAGCAGCCCCGTACTAGGGACAGGGATCTATGGCTACACCTTC. As protein: CASSPVLGTGIYGYTF. This sequence joins TRBV5-1 and TRBJ1-2; 9 bases agree with TRBD1. Per germline, CDR1 SGHRS and CDR2 YFSETQ. The CDR3 is 16 amino acids. Trimming removed 4 bases from V and 4 bases from J; junction bases left unmatched: 11.